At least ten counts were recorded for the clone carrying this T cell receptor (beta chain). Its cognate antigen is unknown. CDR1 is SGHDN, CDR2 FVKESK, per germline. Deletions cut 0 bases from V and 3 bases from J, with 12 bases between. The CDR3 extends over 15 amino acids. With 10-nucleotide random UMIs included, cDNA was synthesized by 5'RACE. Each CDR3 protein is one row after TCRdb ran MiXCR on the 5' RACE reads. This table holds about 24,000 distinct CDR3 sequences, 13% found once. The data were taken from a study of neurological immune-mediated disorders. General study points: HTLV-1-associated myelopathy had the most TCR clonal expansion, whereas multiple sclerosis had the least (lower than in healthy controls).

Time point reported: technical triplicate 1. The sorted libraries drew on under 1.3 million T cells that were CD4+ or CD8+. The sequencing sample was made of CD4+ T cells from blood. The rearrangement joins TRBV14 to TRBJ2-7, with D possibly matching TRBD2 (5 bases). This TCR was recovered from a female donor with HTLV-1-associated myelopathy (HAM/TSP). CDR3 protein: CASSQDTQRYYEQYF. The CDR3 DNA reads TGTGCCAGCAGCCAAGACACCCAGCGGTACTACGAGCAGTACTTC. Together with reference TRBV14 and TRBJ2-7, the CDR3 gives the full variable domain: EAGVTQFPSHSVIEKGQTVTLRCDPISGHDNLYWYRRVMGKEIKFLLHFVKESKQDESGMPNNRFLAERTGGTYSTLKVQPAELEDSGVYFCASSQDTQRYYEQYFGPGTRLTVT.